This T cell receptor beta chain appears in the sequencing data of a study of cytomegalovirus exposure and HLA in healthy donors (dated by TCRdb to the late 2010s). Regarding the study in general: An earlier analysis of some 620 of the donors reported about 280 Gb of sequence data and about 120 million unique TCR beta sequences obtained from about 200 million T cells. About 300 gigabases of sequencing data and 75 million to 85 million unique TCR sequences made up an early release that covered around 640 HLA-typed donors. Among the roughly 400 genotyped donors, around 81% belonged to the genetic ancestry cluster associated with self-reported Caucasian donors. The study was designed to test whether signatures of past pathogen exposure could be identified by cataloging public T cell receptors. The T cell repertoires of 700 or so subjects were profiled by immunosequencing and related to cytomegalovirus serostatus. A separate validation cohort of some 130 different subjects was used in addition to the 666-subject first cohort. High-throughput TCR immunosequencing, statistical association of individual TCRs with disease status, and machine learning were combined to predict cytomegalovirus infection status. To study patterns of TCR occurrence, a later analysis re-analyzed previously published TCR beta repertoires from around 660 donors and added high-resolution HLA genotyping. The later analysis used no new phenotypic data to find candidate immune exposures, relying instead on TCR beta sequences and their occurrence across donors. An earlier analysis of 500 to 750 of the donors applied high-throughput TCR beta sequencing to assess whether each TCR beta V gene segment acted as functional or pseudogenic. Donor age, sex, ethnicity and CMV serostatus were compiled alongside the repertoire data. A later genetic analysis used genome-wide SNP genotypes for about 55% of the 666 donors, treating that subset as a discovery cohort. All discovery cohort repertoires had been generated using a single sequencing platform. HLA typing included class I and class II loci at four-digit resolution. The number of donors typed differed by locus, with roughly 629-640 for A, B, C, DRB1 and DQB1, about 500 for DQA1, over 600 for DPA1, and roughly 450 for DPB1. Because of strong linkage in the cohort, roughly five DR-DQ haplotypes were treated as single units for association and clustering. Across 398 genotyped donors of the cohort, an average of about 240,000 unique TCR beta nucleotide sequences per donor were sequenced, and roughly 20% of those sequences were non-productive.

The sample holds a few counts of this clone. There is no known antigen for this receptor. Per-base quality was not reported, and no clone a single base away is much larger than it. Results the study describes overall, beyond this receptor: Because HLA typing was missing for some donors at each locus, association tests included only the typed subset. In both the original and validation cohorts, the classifier was reported to diagnose cytomegalovirus status with high specificity and sensitivity. Linkage disequilibrium might explain the correlated functional status among segregating V segments, but an unknown experimental factor could not be excluded. Because counts were too low, seventeen rarely observed V segments, including chromosome 9 orphons, were excluded from the earlier analysis of around 590 of the donors. In vitro tests confirmed that a few of the cytomegalovirus-associated TCR beta chains recognize cytomegalovirus antigens. In the study, 150 to 200 TCR beta chains were listed as associated with cytomegalovirus. According to a later analysis, parvovirus B19, influenza, CMV and Epstein-Barr virus appeared linked to several top co-occurrence clusters. It was suggested by the authors that the approach could potentially be generalized to other disease states and immunological phenotypes. A cluster of highly shared sequence variants was judged likely to represent a technical artifact of the sequencing pipeline. A later analysis found that TCR association rates varied across HLA loci, with DRB1 alleles showing the most associated TCRs and HLA-C alleles the fewest. Broadly in line with IMGT annotations, most TCR beta V segments showed up in productive rearrangements about 87% or about 30% of the time in an earlier analysis of several hundred of the donors. For the cohort, immune exposure information was limited to CMV serostatus. Strong co-occurrence of HLA alleles, especially DR and DQ, made assigning TCR associations to individual alleles difficult. An association between a missense DCLRE1C variant and V-gene and J-gene trimming of TCR beta chains was found in a later genetic analysis and replicated in an independent cohort. Roughly uniform sequencing depth across donors was assumed in presence/absence analyses, although this assumption may not hold. At a false discovery rate of 0.05, a later analysis linked around 17,000 TCR beta sequences to specific HLA alleles. A later genetic analysis reported fewer N-insertions in productive TCRs among donors in an Asian-associated ancestry cluster than the approximately 700-donor mean. Compared with equally common non-associated chains, HLA-associated TCR beta chains in a later analysis were more clonally expanded and had lower generation probabilities. Across donors, most TCR sequences were observed very rarely, whereas some public TCRs were present in many individuals. A further reported finding was that TCR beta sequences accurately predicted the HLA-A and HLA-B alleles for most subjects in the first cohort. In this cohort, only TCR beta chains were sequenced, and detectable features were limited by the absence of alpha or paired-chain data. Because the 87-base-pair reads could not distinguish some IMGT-functional V segments, including TRBV6-2 and TRBV6-3, those segments were excluded. A later analysis found that most CMV-associated TCR beta chains appeared HLA-restricted, with HLA associations seemingly driven largely by CMV exposure.

The cohort consisted of some 730 healthy bone marrow donors. Cohort members were all nominally healthy when sampled, although unrecorded immune exposures were likely present. The donor was CMV seronegative and was included in the group of around 320 seronegative cohort members. A peripheral blood sample was provided by each donor, and peripheral blood mononuclear cells were used for TCR beta sequencing. Genomic DNA was extracted from the blood cell samples with the Qiagen DNeasy Blood Extraction Kit. The method was the immunoSEQ multiplex PCR assay. A mixture of 60 forward primers for TCR Vbeta segments and 13 reverse primers for TCR Jbeta segments was used in the multiplex PCR. The CDR3 region of rearranged TCR beta genes was amplified from genomic DNA by a multiplex PCR assay. On the Illumina HiSeq System, the amplified TCR beta libraries were sequenced as 87-base-pair reads. Per the authors' processing: A later analysis counted about 80 million unique TCR beta chains across the 670 or so repertoires, and 10 million to 12 million of these chains were shared by at least two donors. Raw reads were error-corrected and collapsed into unique sequences with a nearest-neighbor algorithm that merged closely related sequences to remove PCR and sequencing errors. CDR3 sequences were aligned to IMGT reference sequences to assign V, D and J gene segments. For a sequence to be retained, at least a six-nucleotide match to both a V gene segment and a J gene segment was required. Rearrangements were called productive when the CDR3 lacked stop codons and stayed in frame with V and J; all others were non-productive. Following IMGT convention, CDR3 was defined as the stretch from the second conserved V-encoded cysteine up to the conserved J-encoded phenylalanine. The earlier analysis of about 610 of the donors excluded sequences that lacked an unambiguous match to a single V gene segment. In an earlier analysis of 587 of the donors, V segments were called functional above 56.7% productive rearrangements and were called segregating when the between-donor standard deviation exceeded 5%. A statistical classification framework was built to diagnose cytomegalovirus status from the catalog of TCR beta chain sequences. V and J gene assignment, in a later analysis, came from comparing TCR nucleotide sequences with IMGT/GENE-DB human TR gene sequences. A later analysis assigned CDR3 sequences and most-parsimonious VDJ recombination scenarios with the TCRdist pipeline. In a later analysis, every TCR beta chain was defined by the combination of its CDR3 amino acid sequence and its V-gene family, and reads without a unique V-gene family were dropped. To address suspected cross-contamination and a sequencing artifact, a later analysis removed a few hundred highly shared, low-generation-probability nucleotide sequences. For each public chain, a later analysis derived a clonal expansion index from normalized ranks of inferred template counts within each repertoire. In a later analysis, generation probabilities were computed with a VDJ recombination model fitted to out-of-frame rearrangements, and the resulting probabilities were checked against IGoR. Hypergeometric tests were used in a later analysis to score TCR-TCR, TCR-HLA and TCR-CMV co-occurrence, with a repertoire-size bias correction applied to the TCR pairs. In a later analysis, false discovery rates were estimated by permuting HLA or CMV assignments 20 times. A later analysis grouped co-occurring TCRs with DBSCAN, adding TCRdist sequence similarity when clustering within HLA-allele-positive subsets. Repertoires with fewer than 30,000 or more than 120,000 public chains, plus five repertoires with anomalous nucleotide sharing, were excluded from co-occurrence clustering. TCRdb re-hosts the immuneACCESS table, in-frame sequences only. Its copies lack some clones; in the studies checked, an unresolved V gene accounts for under half of them, and the cause for the rest is not known. V and J calls plus clone size are reproduced from that table; the DNA served to infer D and trimming. This sample comprises around 100,000 clones, 65% to 80% of them detected only once. About 3% of the sample lies in the top ten.

The CDR1 and CDR2 encoded by the germline V gene are SGHTA and FQGNSA. V is pruned by 5 bases and J by 7 bases, leaving 19 bases of the junction without a gene match. Inclusive of the bounding cysteine and phenylalanine, the CDR3 is 18 residues long. Only the CDR3 DNA stays, 54 bases, in frame from base 1. The material sequenced was PBMCs. The clonotype was recovered from a woman between 40 and 55 years old in good health and CMV-seronegative. This chain joins TRBV7-2 to TRBJ2-3, with TRBD1 matching 9 junction bases. The nucleotide sequence is TGTGCCAGCAGCAAGGGACAGGGTTTGGGGGCCTATGGAAATACGCAGTATTTT. The translation is CASSKGQGLGAYGNTQYF.